Following are 26 T cell receptor beta chains from one sample sequenced in a study of HIV-infected patients and healthy controls. Using its own MiXCR run on the 5' RACE reads, TCRdb lists one record per CDR3 protein. The sample contains approximately 64,000 distinct CDR3 sequences, under 25% of which appear only once. Sequencing was done on a sample of CD4+ T cells from blood. The source of these receptors is a human donor in good health.

The J gene is TRBJ2-1, the V gene TRBV20-1; possible D gene TRBD1, 5 bases. Germline lookup yields CDR1 DFQATT and CDR2 SNEGSKA (reference sequence). Trimming took off 1 base at V and 7 bases at J, with 17 bases between the two ends. The CDR3 has 15 amino acids. The CDR3 DNA reads TGCAGTGCTAGAGGTCAGGGTAGGGTTAAAAATGAGCAGTTCTTC. As protein: CSARGQGRVKNEQFF.

The chain employs TRBV27 and TRBJ1-5; TRBD1 is a possible D gene (5 bases). CDR3 length: 16 residues. Germline V gene data show CDR1 as MNHEY and CDR2 as SMNVEV (reference sequence). V dropped 2 bases and J dropped 3 bases, with 14 bases sitting between them. In DNA form, the CDR3 reads TGTGCCAGCAGTTTACGGGCAGGGACCTCCAATCAGCCCCAGCATTTT. It specifies CASSLRAGTSNQPQHF.

This sequence joins TRBV20-1 and TRBJ2-7; a weak D match, TRBD2 (6 bases). Trimming stripped 0 bases from V and 7 bases from J, with 16 bases between. Looked up from germline, CDR1 is DFQATT and CDR2 is SNEGSKA (reference sequence). The CDR3 totals 14 residues. The CDR3 nucleotides are TGCAGTGCTAGAGAGGGCGGGTCGGGGAGGGAGCAGTACTTC. Its protein is CSAREGGSGREQYF.

In this sample, this clonotype turned up many times. The genes are TRBV7-2 and TRBJ2-5, with a weak D call TRBD1 (6 bases). Germline V CDR1 and CDR2: SGHTA, FQGNSA. V gave up 5 bases and J gave up 5 bases, with 18 bases separating them. The CDR3 covers 15 residues. In DNA form, the CDR3 reads TGTGCCAGCAGCCCCCAAGACAGGCCGTGGGAGACCCAGTACTTC. As protein: CASSPQDRPWETQYF.

This clonotype was counted ten times or more. The chain combines TRBV6-5 with TRBJ1-1, with 11 bases aligning to TRBD1. From germline, CDR1 is MNHEY and CDR2 SVGAGI. Trimming at V came to 6 bases and at J to 4 bases, leaving 13 bases not matched to a gene. The CDR3 runs 17 residues. The CDR3 coding sequence is TGTGCCAGCAGCCCCCACTGGGGGGGACAGGGGGTCACTGAAGCTTTCTTT. This encodes CASSPHWGGQGVTEAFF.

This chain connects TRBV20-1 to TRBJ1-1; TRBD1 matches 8 bases. Germline CDR1 DFQATT, CDR2 SNEGSKA (reference sequence). The CDR3 has 15 residues. The junction had 8 bases not matched to a gene; V was cut back by 5 bases and J by 0 bases. CDR3 sequence: CSAPTRTGMNTEAFF. In DNA form, the CDR3 reads TGCAGTGCTCCTACCAGGACAGGGATGAACACTGAAGCTTTCTTT.

Regarding this clonotype: This may stem from a read error, because a much larger clone lies one nucleotide away. V usage is TRBV11-2 and J usage is TRBJ2-7; TRBD1 might be the D (5 bases). From germline, CDR1 is SGHAT and CDR2 FQNNGV. The ends were cut back, 5 bases at V and 6 bases at J, with 8 bases in the middle. This CDR3 contains 11 residues. DNA of the CDR3: TGTGCCAGCAGCCCAGGGTTCGAGCAGTACTTC. Its protein product is CASSPGFEQYF.

CDR3 sequence: CASSLVKLWREGARTEAFF. The CDR3 DNA sequence: TGTGCCAGCAGCTTAGTTAAGCTATGGAGGGAGGGGGCGCGGACTGAAGCTTTCTTT. The chain has TRBV7-9 and TRBJ1-1; 7 bases align to TRBD1. V shed 1 base and J 5 bases; nucleotides not matched to a gene: 19. This CDR3 is built from 19 residues. Germline V gene data show CDR1 as SEHNR and CDR2 as FQNEAQ (reference sequence).

This sequence joins TRBV30 and TRBJ2-5; 7 bases agree with TRBD1. Germline trimming cut 5 bases from V and 6 bases from J; bases unmatched to any gene: 9. This CDR3 contains 13 residues. Germline CDR1 GTSNPN, CDR2 SVGIG (reference sequence). CDR3 nucleotides: TGTGCCTGGTTCCGACAGGGCTCGAAGACCCAGTACTTC. Residues: CAWFRQGSKTQYF.

Only a few counts were recorded for this clonotype. This chain links TRBV4-1 with TRBJ2-3, with TRBD2 identical over 13 bases. With 0 bases clipped from V and 4 bases from J, the junction kept 7 bases outside the gene matches. This CDR3 comprises 18 residues. Germline values: CDR1 MGHRA, CDR2 YSYEKL. This CDR3 is CASSQDRTSGSGPDTQYF. CDR3 in DNA: TGCGCCAGCAGCCAAGATAGGACTAGCGGGAGTGGCCCAGATACGCAGTATTTT.

This clonotype was picked up many times. V and J are TRBV7-8 and TRBJ2-3; tentatively, D is TRBD2 (6 bases). Between the trimmed V and J ends, which lost 11 bases and 1 base, there was a span of 13 bases. Germline CDR1 SGHVS, CDR2 FQNEAQ. This CDR3 region has 13 residues. CDR3 DNA sequence: TGTGCCGCGTCTTGGGGGGGCACAGATACGCAGTATTTT. Its translation is CAASWGGTDTQYF. Based on the CDR3 plus reference TRBV7-8 and TRBJ2-3, the full variable domain is GAGVSQSPRYKVAKRGQDVALRCDPISGHVSLFWYQQALGQGPEFLTYFQNEAQLDKSGLPSDRFFAERPEGSVSTLKIQRTQQEDSAVYLCAASWGGTDTQYFGPGTRLTVL.

There are many counts of this clonotype. In DNA, the CDR3 is TGTGCCATCAGTGAGCCTAGCGGGGGTACCTACGAGCAGTACTTC. This gives the protein CAISEPSGGTYEQYF. V is TRBV10-3 and J is TRBJ2-7; the match to TRBD2 covers 10 bases. After removal of 2 bases from V and 2 bases from J, the junction contained 3 bases not matched to a gene. Germline-derived CDR1 and CDR2 are ENHRY and SYGVKD. CDR3 size: 15 residues.

At least ten counts were recorded for this clonotype. The gene calls are TRBV21-1 and TRBJ2-3; the table gives TRBD2 as D, unverified against the DNA. TRBV21-1 is given as a pseudogene. The CDR3 totals 19 residues. CDR3 sequence: CASSKVPRIVGVSTDTQYF. DNA for the CDR3: TGTGCCAGCAGCAAAGTGCCCAGAATTGTGGGAGTCAGCACAGATACGCAGTATTTT.

The sample holds a few counts of this clonotype. This rearrangement joins TRBV7-8 to TRBJ2-6, with no clear D. The CDR3 length is 16 residues. Trimming shortened V by 3 bases and J by 1 base, and 10 bases separated the two germline ends. CDR1 is SGHVS and CDR2 is FQNEAQ in the germline V gene. This chain's CDR3 is CASSLWTDSGANVLTF. DNA of the CDR3: TGTGCCAGCAGCTTGTGGACCGATTCTGGGGCCAACGTCCTGACTTTC.

This chain uses TRBV6-2 or TRBV6-3 with TRBJ2-7, with 7 bases identical to TRBD2. V shed 0 bases, J shed 1 base, and the junction held 9 bases outside the gene matches. Germline V CDR1 and CDR2: MNHEY, SVGEGT. The CDR3 consists of 17 residues. CDR3: CASSYSPGWRGSYEQYF. For the CDR3, the DNA is TGTGCCAGCAGTTACTCCCCCGGATGGCGGGGGTCCTACGAGCAGTACTTC.

This clonotype was recorded a few times. The chain joins TRBV6-5 to TRBJ2-1, with 10 positions matching TRBD1. Losses at the gene ends were 2 bases for V and 5 bases for J; bases not matched to a gene: 6. CDR1 and CDR2 from the germline V gene are MNHEY and SVGAGI. The CDR3 spans 16 residues. The CDR3 loop reads CASSYLTGGRDNEQFF. The CDR3 region has the DNA TGTGCCAGCAGTTACCTGACAGGGGGCAGGGACAATGAGCAGTTCTTC.

This clonotype occurred many times. The chain employs TRBV29-1 and TRBJ1-1; D call uncertain. Germline V gives CDR1 SQVTM, CDR2 ANQGSEA. Trimming stripped 7 bases from V and 0 bases from J, with 12 bases between. This CDR3 has 13 residues. This chain's CDR3 is CSGTSNMNTEAFF. Written as DNA, the CDR3 is TGCAGCGGGACGAGTAACATGAACACTGAAGCTTTCTTT. Based on the CDR3 plus reference TRBV29-1 and TRBJ1-1, the full variable domain is SAVISQKPSRDICQRGTSLTIQCQVDSQVTMMFWYRQQPGQSLTLIATANQGSEATYESGFVIDKFPISRPNLTFSTLTVSNMSPEDSSIYLCSGTSNMNTEAFFGQGTRLTVV.

In its sample, this clonotype was seen many times. V usage is TRBV2 and J usage is TRBJ1-5; no definite D call. Trimming cost V 6 bases and J 0 bases, with 12 bases left between them. The CDR3 is 15 residues long. Germline V lookup: CDR1 SNHLY, CDR2 FYNNEI. DNA of the CDR3: TGTGCCAGCAGCCCACAGTTGATTAGCAATCAGCCCCAGCATTTT. Translating it yields CASSPQLISNQPQHF.

This clonotype was seen a few times. The V gene is TRBV29-1, the J gene TRBJ2-7; possibly TRBD1 for D (6 bases). This CDR3 is built from 12 residues. From germline, CDR1 is SQVTM and CDR2 ANQGSEA. The V end lost 3 bases, the J end lost 7 bases, and 13 bases lay between the germline ends. CDR3 in DNA: TGCAGCGTTGACAGGGCCAGGGGTGAGCAGTACTTC. This translates into CSVDRARGEQYF.

This clonotype appeared many times. V gene TRBV7-9 combines with J gene TRBJ2-5, with D uncertain. The CDR3 length is 11 residues. Germline CDR1 reads SEHNR; CDR2 reads FQNEAQ (reference sequence). The V end lost 5 bases, the J end lost 8 bases, and 9 bases lay between the germline ends. The chain's CDR3 is CASSIGETQYF. The CDR3 coding sequence is TGTGCCAGCAGCATTGGAGAAACCCAGTACTTC. The whole variable domain, remainder taken from reference TRBV7-9 and TRBJ2-5, is DTGVSQNPRHKITKRGQNVTFRCDPISEHNRLYWYRQTLGQGPEFLTYFQNEAQLEKSRLLSDRFSAERPKGSFSTLEIQRTEQGDSAMYLCASSIGETQYFGPGTRLLVL.

Only a few counts were recorded for this clonotype. V is TRBV5-1 and J is TRBJ1-2; a possible D gene is TRBD1 (6 bases). The CDR3 is made up of 15 amino acids. V was cut by 2 bases and J by 3 bases, with 14 bases left in between. Germline V lookup: CDR1 SGHRS, CDR2 YFSETQ. The CDR3 coding sequence is TGCGCCAGCAGCTTAACAGGGAATTTAGACTATGGCTACACCTTC. Translating it yields CASSLTGNLDYGYTF.

This rearrangement joins TRBV27 to TRBJ2-6, with D maybe TRBD1 (6 bases). Trimming shortened V by 4 bases and J by 2 bases, and 15 bases separated the two germline ends. The CDR3 consists of 17 residues. In germline, CDR1 is MNHEY, CDR2 SMNVEV (reference sequence). Written as DNA, the CDR3 is TGTGCCAGCAGTTGGAAGGGGGATTCGCCTGGGGCCAACGTCCTGACTTTC. It specifies CASSWKGDSPGANVLTF.

The V gene is TRBV4-3, the J gene TRBJ1-1, with D unclear. This CDR3 is 13 amino acids long. CDR1 and CDR2 (germline): LGHNA, YSLEER. V was shortened by 3 bases and J by 8 bases, with 13 bases between the two germline ends. The CDR3 loop reads CASSQYEGTEAFF. In DNA form, the CDR3 reads TGCGCCAGCAGCCAGTATGAGGGCACGGAAGCTTTCTTT.

This clonotype showed up many times. V usage is TRBV12-3 or TRBV12-4 and J usage is TRBJ2-5; TRBD2 agrees at 14 bases. The CDR3 covers 17 residues. The V segment lost 5 bases and the J segment 5 bases; nucleotides outside the gene matches: 10. The CDR3 region is CASSRLAGGLRGETQYF. CDR3 nucleotides: TGTGCCAGCAGTAGACTAGCGGGAGGGCTTAGGGGGGAGACCCAGTACTTC.

Many counts were recorded for this clonotype. The chain combines TRBV29-1 with TRBJ1-2, with a possible D match to TRBD1 (5 bases). The CDR3 covers 12 residues. Germline V gene sequence: CDR1 SQVTM, CDR2 ANQGSEA. Trimming cost V 6 bases and J 6 bases, with 14 bases left between them. The CDR3 sequence is CSVGTPINGYTF. CDR3 sequence (DNA): TGCAGCGTCGGGACGCCGATTAATGGCTACACCTTC.

This clonotype occurred many times. The V and J genes are TRBV29-1 and TRBJ2-3, with D maybe TRBD2 (5 bases). The CDR3 runs 13 residues. CDR1 SQVTM and CDR2 ANQGSEA come from the germline V gene. V was clipped by 3 bases and J by 0 bases, with 7 bases between them. The CDR3 protein is CSVERTSTDTQYF. As DNA, the CDR3 is TGCAGCGTTGAGAGGACTAGCACAGATACGCAGTATTTT.